A selection of T cell receptor beta chains follows, all from one sample in a study of blood T cell repertoires in COVID-19. Measured with immunoSEQ multiplex PCR; TCRdb has only the in-frame clones, and not every one. The table has 150,000 to 200,000 clones, roughly 87% seen once. The specimen was PBMCs or T cells enriched from blood (not recorded which). The receptors originated from a woman aged 25 to 39 who had recovered from COVID-19. Both conserved end residues are part of each CDR3. The D gene is left open where the match is weak. Clone size is given for some rows only: seen once, a few or many times, or a class if the clone is expanded.

>TRBJ1-1|-|-|TRBV7-9
-
CASSSGQGSNTEAFF
>TRBJ1-3|-|-|TRBV18
TGTGCCAGCTCAGGGCCGGGACTCTCTGGAAACACCATATATTTT
CASSGPGLSGNTIYF
>TRBJ1-5|-|few|TRBV7-8
TGTGCCAGCAGCTTAGCATCGGGTCAACAGCCCCAGCATTTT
CASSLASGQQPQHF
>TRBJ1-5|TRBD1|once|TRBV9
TGTGCCAGCCCCGGGACAGGGGGGAATCAGCCCCAGCATTTT
CASPGTGGNQPQHF
>TRBJ1-6|-|-|TRBV28
TGTGCCAGCAGTTTGGACAGCACTAGCTCCTATAATTCACCCCTCCACTTT
CASSLDSTSSYNSPLHF
>TRBJ1-2|-|-|TRBV7-3
TGTGCCAGCAGCTTAAAGAGACAGCGAAACTATGGCTACACCTTC
CASSLKRQRNYGYTF
>TRBJ1-1|-|-|TRBV12-3/TRBV12-4
TGTGCCAGCAGTCCTGACACCAACACTGAAGCTTTCTTT
CASSPDTNTEAFF
>TRBJ1-2|-|-|TRBV3-1/TRBV3-2
TGTGCCAGCAGACACCTTAACTATGGCTACACCTTC
CASRHLNYGYTF
>TRBJ1-2|TRBD1|-|TRBV9
TGTGCCAGCAGCGACGAAGGACAGGGGATCGTTTCCCTCTATGGCTACACCTTC
CASSDEGQGIVSLYGYTF
>TRBJ2-5|TRBD2|-|TRBV5-6
TGTGCCAGCAGCCGTCTGGGACTAGCGGGGCAAGAGACCCAGTACTTC
CASSRLGLAGQETQYF
>TRBJ2-5|-|-|TRBV7-6
TGTGCCAGCAGCTTCCAGTACCAAGAGACCCAGTACTTC
CASSFQYQETQYF
>TRBJ2-7|-|-|TRBV6-5
TGTGCCAGCAGTTACTCGCGGAGGGCGGGCCACGAGCAGTACTTC
CASSYSRRAGHEQYF
>TRBJ2-7|-|-|TRBV29-1
TGCAGCGTTGTAGCTTGGCAAAGCTCCTACGAGCAGTACTTC
CSVVAWQSSYEQYF
>TRBJ2-4|-|-|TRBV10-3
TGTGCCATCAGTGAGTCCGGAAGGGGCGGGGTTGGCATTCAGTACTTC
CAISESGRGGVGIQYF
>TRBJ2-1|TRBD2|-|TRBV24-1
TGTGCCACCAGTGTCGGACTAGCGGACTACAATGAGCAGTTCTTC
CATSVGLADYNEQFF
>TRBJ1-3|-|-|TRBV18
TGTGCCAGCTCACCACGCGAATCCCCGAGCTCTGGAAACACCATATATTTT
CASSPRESPSSGNTIYF
>TRBJ1-1|TRBD1|-|TRBV4-1
TGCGCCAGCAGCTTACGGACAGGAGGCACTGAAGCTTTCTTT
CASSLRTGGTEAFF
>TRBJ2-7|TRBD2|-|TRBV29-1
TGCAGCGTTCGGCGGGGGGAGGGTAAGGTCTACGAGCAGTACTTC
CSVRRGEGKVYEQYF